The source of this T cell receptor (beta chain) is a study of T cell repertoires in cytomegalovirus infection. TCRdb redid the calling of the reads with MiXCR, one entry per CDR3 protein. Of 400,000 or so distinct CDR3 sequences in the sample, about 33% are singletons; the top ten hold about an eighth. CDR1 is MNHNY, CDR2 SVGAGI, per germline (reference sequence). The CDR3 is made up of 17 amino acids. With V trimmed by 7 bases and J by 2 bases, 8 bases remained unmatched. Sequencing used PBMCs. This TCR was sampled from a human donor in good health (CMV status not recorded). Some clones in this sample may be carry-over from other donors' samples. The V gene is TRBV6-6, the J gene TRBJ2-5, with 15 positions matching TRBD2. CDR3 loop: CASNYPGLAGGQETQYF. DNA of the CDR3: TGTGCCAGCAACTACCCAGGACTAGCGGGGGGGCAAGAGACCCAGTACTTC.